These T cell receptor beta chains were read from a single sample in a study of T cell responses to AZD1222 COVID-19 vaccine. Sequencing used immunoSEQ multiplex PCR; TCRdb keeps in-frame clones, though not all of them. The sample holds around 130,000 clones, about 88% seen once. The sample in question was peripheral blood, obtained 28 days after the second AZD1222 dose. The receptors come from an adult who received the AZD1222 COVID-19 vaccine. Each CDR3 is given without its conserved first and last residue. Some rows have no size entry. The others give once, few or many, or a class for an expanded clone.

V | size | CDR3
TRBV7-7 | NA | ASSFDSYNEQF
TRBV3-1/TRBV3-2 | NA | ASSRPGTNEKLF
TRBV25-1 | NA | ASRGTATEAF
TRBV5-5 | NA | ASSFWGASKIETQY
TRBV9 | NA | ASSVASSETQY
TRBV11-2 | once | ASSLAPQGALDEQY
TRBV7-2 | few | ASSLAQTSTEAF
TRBV7-6 | NA | ASSPWTGVADTQY
TRBV14 | few | ASSQLAGSYEQY
TRBV6-5 | NA | ASSRQGQNYGYT
TRBV5-1 | NA | ASSLDSLEQY
TRBV5-1 | NA | ASSPSGGDEKLF
TRBV2 | NA | ASRAASGSNEQF
TRBV30 | NA | AWTRSSYNSPLH
TRBV24-1 | few | ATSDLYTGGGNEQF
TRBV6-5 | NA | ASTKGGPRGRAF
TRBV28 | once | ASTSTAPYNSPLH
TRBV4-3 | once | ASSQEWAGFETQY
TRBV5-1 | NA | ASSLTREGEQY
TRBV19 | NA | ASSMMSWGYT
TRBV12-3/TRBV12-4 | once | ASSNSARNEQF
TRBV19 | once | ASSIGREVNTEAF
TRBV19 | NA | ASSIAGSAEAF
TRBV7-2 | once | ASSDPGRGNTGELF
TRBV2 | NA | ASSEAIGWQNSGNTIY
TRBV28 | NA | ASRTRDRPNTEAF
TRBV20-1 | NA | SAGRYNGYT
TRBV5-4 | few | ASSTSYGTGRRSGDYEQY